What follows are 6 T cell receptor beta chains derived from one specimen sequenced in a study of graft-versus-host responses after intestinal transplantation. Which antigens these TCRs recognize remains unknown. This table comes from immunoSEQ multiplex PCR, and its TCRdb copy is limited to in-frame clones, with some not included. The sample yields tens of thousands of clones, more than 70% seen once. The specimen was unstimulated CD4+ T cells sorted from spleen or lymph node cells, collected before transplant. The receptors stem from a human donor who was the organ donor for an intestinal transplant.

This rearrangement joins TRBV5-4 to TRBJ1-1; TRBD1 aligns across 9 bases. Per the germline V gene, CDR1 is SGHNT and CDR2 is YYREEE (reference sequence). V lost 4 bases to trimming and J lost 1 base; unmatched junction nucleotides: 11. This CDR3 contains 17 residues. The CDR3 DNA sequence: TGTGCCAGCAGCCTATACGGACAGGGGATTTCGAACACTGAAGCTTTCTTT. This translates into CASSLYGQGISNTEAFF.

The chain joins TRBV6-5 to TRBJ1-5, with 7 bases that match TRBD1. The CDR3 loop spans 15 amino acids. Trimming removed 2 bases from V and 4 bases from J; junction bases left unmatched: 5. Germline V gives CDR1 MNHEY, CDR2 SVGAGI. The CDR3 reads CASSYIAGGNQPQHF. CDR3 nucleotide sequence: TGTGCCAGCAGTTACATCGCAGGGGGGAATCAGCCCCAGCATTTT.

V and J are TRBV28 and TRBJ1-5; a possible D gene is TRBD1 (6 bases). This CDR3 comprises 20 residues. Germline loops: CDR1 MDHEN, CDR2 SYDVKM. Deletions cut 5 bases from V and 2 bases from J, with 28 bases between. CDR3 protein: CASSGIRAGTLNGGNQPQHF. CDR3 coding DNA: TGTGCCAGCAGTGGGATACGAGCCGGGACACTCAACGGGGGCAATCAGCCCCAGCATTTT.

This sequence joins TRBV6-1 and TRBJ2-1; maybe TRBD2 (5 bases). V lost 0 bases and J lost 13, with 13 bases in between. The germline CDR1 and CDR2 sequences are MNHNS and SASEGT. This CDR3 is 13 amino acids long. CDR3 nucleotides: TGTGCCAGCAGTGAAGCCGCTCTGGCTAGCCAGTTCTTC. Translating gives CASSEAALASQFF.

The V and J genes are TRBV5-1 and TRBJ2-7, with D unresolved. Germline CDR1 and CDR2: SGHRS and YFSETQ. Trimming shortened V by 0 bases and J by 5 bases, and 9 bases separated the two germline ends. This CDR3 contains 13 residues. CDR3 coding DNA: TGCGCCAGCAGCTTGGAGAGGTACCACGAGCAGTACTTC. This codes for CASSLERYHEQYF.

The V gene is TRBV21-1, the J gene TRBJ2-7; the D call TRBD2 from the table was never checked on the DNA. TRBV21-1 is designated a pseudogene. This CDR3 contains 17 residues. The CDR3 DNA follows: TGTGCCAGCAGCAAAGCGCTCATGACCGCACGACGGAGCGAGCAGTACTTC. Its translation is CASSKALMTARRSEQYF.